The 22 T cell receptor beta chains below all came from one sample that was sequenced in a study of blood T cells in healthy people across ages. Combining a sample-barcoded 5' primer with a J-beta primer mix, a second PCR ran for roughly 6 to 12 cycles. Using its own MiXCR run on the 5' RACE reads, TCRdb lists one record per CDR3 protein. The sample carries about 1.1 million distinct CDR3 sequences, more than 30% recorded once. Sequenced sample: blood. The receptor source for this set is a man between 18 and 29 years old in good health.

This clonotype was counted only a few times. V usage is TRBV4-2 and J usage is TRBJ2-1; 7 bases are a match to TRBD2. CDR1 is LGHNA and CDR2 is YNFKEQ in the germline V gene. Trimming cost V 2 bases and J 4 bases; bases outside gene matches: 5. The CDR3 consists of 15 residues. CDR3 loop: CASSQHSGVYNEQFF. The CDR3 region has the DNA TGTGCCAGCAGCCAACACAGCGGGGTTTACAATGAGCAGTTCTTC.

The chain uses TRBV20-1 and TRBJ2-3; D gene ambiguous. Trimming removed 3 bases at V and 0 bases at J, with 19 bases between. The CDR3 is made up of 17 amino acids. The V gene's germline CDR1 is DFQATT and CDR2 SNEGSKA (reference sequence). CDR3 protein: CSASPRSALTSTDTQYF. In DNA form, the CDR3 reads TGCAGTGCTAGCCCAAGGTCAGCGCTCACTAGCACAGATACGCAGTATTTT.

This clonotype occurred a few times. This chain connects TRBV6-6 to TRBJ1-2; D may be TRBD1 (5 bases). The CDR3 is made up of 14 amino acids. Germline assignment: CDR1 MNHNY and CDR2 SVGAGI (reference sequence). V lost 9 bases, J lost 6 bases, and 20 bases lay in between. CDR3 DNA: TGTGCCAGGGGGGACGGGTCCTTTACGAATGGCTACACCTTC. Translation: CARGDGSFTNGYTF.

The rearrangement links TRBV6-2 or TRBV6-3 to TRBJ2-1; tentatively, D is TRBD1 (6 bases). The germline gives CDR1 MNHEY, CDR2 SVGEGT. The CDR3 sequence is 17 residues long. V lost 5 bases, J lost 10 bases, and 27 bases lay in between. DNA of the CDR3: TGTGCCAGCAGTCCGAACAAACAGGGATTTTCTTCCTACGAGCAGTTCTTC. It codes for CASSPNKQGFSSYEQFF.

Remarks on this clonotype: A much larger clone differs from this one at a single base, so this may be a read error. V gene TRBV5-1 combines with J gene TRBJ1-2; D unclear. V dropped 2 bases and J dropped 6 bases, with 17 bases sitting between them. This CDR3 has 15 amino acids. Germline lookup yields CDR1 SGHRS and CDR2 YFSETQ. CDR3: CASSFTTSGYHGYTF. CDR3 DNA sequence: TGCGCCAGCAGCTTCACCACGAGCGGCTACCATGGCTACACCTTC.

The chain employs TRBV15 and TRBJ2-3; 10 positions agree with TRBD1. The V gene end was trimmed by 0 bases and the J gene end by 4 bases; junction bases not matched to a gene: 1. This CDR3 has 15 amino acids. Germline CDR1 reads LNHNV; CDR2 reads YYDKDF (reference sequence). The CDR3 is CATSRDGTGADTQYF. The DNA of the CDR3 is TGTGCCACCAGCAGAGATGGGACAGGGGCAGATACGCAGTATTTT.

V gene TRBV6-2 or TRBV6-3 combines with J gene TRBJ2-3, with 7 bases fitting TRBD2. V was clipped by 0 bases and J by 1 base; unmatched bases: 4. Germline lookup yields CDR1 MNHEY and CDR2 SVGEGT. There are 16 residues in the CDR3. In nucleotides, the CDR3 is TGTGCCAGCAGTTACTCGCCAGGGAGGGGCACAGATACGCAGTATTTT. Amino acid sequence: CASSYSPGRGTDTQYF.

The table lists this clonotype with a few counts. The gene calls are TRBV6-5 and TRBJ2-4; D gene ambiguous. V was cut by 4 bases and J by 7 bases, with 14 bases left in between. Germline CDR1 is MNHEY and CDR2 is SVGAGI. This CDR3 contains 14 residues. The CDR3 is CASSSPFAGNIQYF. Here the CDR3 DNA reads TGTGCCAGCAGTTCCCCCTTTGCCGGGAACATTCAGTACTTC.

This clonotype was counted only a few times. V gene TRBV12-3 or TRBV12-4 combines with J gene TRBJ2-3; 8 bases align to TRBD2. The CDR3 has 15 amino acids. The junction had 5 bases not matched to a gene; V was cut back by 2 bases and J by 4 bases. In DNA, the CDR3 is TGTGCCAGCAGTTTATTCGGGGGGGCTTCAGATACGCAGTATTTT. Protein: CASSLFGGASDTQYF.

This clonotype was seen a few times. V is TRBV20-1 and J is TRBJ2-1, with 12 bases matching TRBD2. Per germline, CDR1 DFQATT and CDR2 SNEGSKA (reference sequence). The CDR3 totals 19 residues. V shed 1 base and J 6 bases; nucleotides not matched to a gene: 16. Here the CDR3 reads CSARGSAPSGGAFLNEQFF. For the CDR3, the DNA is TGCAGTGCTAGAGGCTCAGCCCCTAGCGGGGGGGCCTTCCTCAATGAGCAGTTCTTC.

V and J are TRBV5-1 and TRBJ2-2; 8 bases map to TRBD2. The CDR3 is 17 residues long. The V gene end was trimmed by 1 base and the J gene end by 0 bases; junction bases not matched to a gene: 5. The germline V gene encodes CDR1 SGHRS and CDR2 YFSETQ. The CDR3 spells CASSLSGLAPNTGELFF. Here the CDR3 DNA reads TGCGCCAGCAGCTTGAGTGGACTAGCTCCGAACACCGGGGAGCTGTTTTTT. Together with reference TRBV5-1 and TRBJ2-2, the CDR3 gives the full variable domain: KAGVTQTPRYLIKTRGQQVTLSCSPISGHRSVSWYQQTPGQGLQFLFEYFSETQRNKGNFPGRFSGRQFSNSRSEMNVSTLELGDSALYLCASSLSGLAPNTGELFFGEGSRLTVL.

Notes on this clonotype: Possible read error: a much larger clone is one base away. The chain is built from TRBV20-1 and TRBJ2-3, with D uncertain. There are 14 residues in the CDR3. CDR1 and CDR2 (germline): DFQATT, SNEGSKA (reference sequence). V gave up 2 bases and J gave up 3 bases, with 12 bases separating them. The CDR3 here is CSARTSRTTDTQYF. The CDR3 nucleotides are TGCAGTGCTAGAACCTCGAGAACGACAGATACGCAGTATTTT.

This rearrangement joins TRBV7-3 to TRBJ2-5; D is ambiguous. The CDR3 is made up of 13 amino acids. The germline CDR1 and CDR2 sequences are SGHTA and FQGTGA. V was cut by 5 bases and J by 0 bases, with 7 bases left in between. This CDR3 reads CASSAVYQETQYF. The DNA of the CDR3 is TGTGCCAGCAGCGCTGTGTACCAAGAGACCCAGTACTTC.

At least ten counts were recorded for this clonotype. This chain links TRBV29-1 with TRBJ1-2; 7 nucleotides match TRBD1. This CDR3 spans 12 amino acids. In germline, CDR1 is SQVTM, CDR2 ANQGSEA. The V gene end was trimmed by 4 bases and the J gene end by 4 bases; junction bases not matched to a gene: 3. In DNA, the CDR3 is TGCAGCGTTGGATGGGACAGCTATGGCTACACCTTC. Translation: CSVGWDSYGYTF.

The CDR3 reads CSASWEGSSTGELFF. In DNA, the CDR3 is TGCAGTGCTAGCTGGGAAGGGTCGAGCACCGGGGAGCTGTTTTTT. The chain couples TRBV20-1 to TRBJ2-2; D unresolved. Trimming took off 3 bases at V and 4 bases at J, with 15 bases between the two ends. The CDR3 has 15 amino acids. CDR1 DFQATT and CDR2 SNEGSKA come from the germline V gene (reference sequence).

This clonotype was observed a few times. V and J are TRBV9 and TRBJ2-5, with TRBD2 matching 9 bases. The CDR3 consists of 16 residues. In germline, CDR1 is SGDLS, CDR2 YYNGEE. The V and J ends lost 1 base and 1 base, in that order; junction bases with no gene match: 5. The CDR3 bases are TGTGCCAGCAGCGTATCGGCTAGCGGGGCCCAAGAGACCCAGTACTTC. Protein: CASSVSASGAQETQYF.

Concerning this clonotype: Its ends do not fully match the called genes, so a read error is possible. V and J are TRBV10-3 and TRBJ1-2; D remains ambiguous. Looked up from germline, CDR1 is ENHRY and CDR2 is SYGVKD. This CDR3 has 15 amino acids. The CDR3 DNA reads as TGTGCCATCAGTGACCTCAAAGGGAGCAACTATAGCTACACCTTC. Translated: CAISDLKGSNYSYTF.

V is TRBV28 and J is TRBJ2-2, with TRBD2 matching over 9 bases. The CDR3 covers 19 residues. Germline V gene data show CDR1 as MDHEN and CDR2 as SYDVKM. Unmatched junction bases numbered 10, after V lost 0 bases and J lost 2 bases. In nucleotides, the CDR3 is TGTGCCAGCAGTTTATGGAATGGACGAGCGGGGGGAAACACCGGGGAGCTGTTTTTT. Its protein product is CASSLWNGRAGGNTGELFF.

The chain recombines TRBV27 with TRBJ2-4; the D is unclear. Germline CDR1 MNHEY, CDR2 SMNVEV (reference sequence). The CDR3 covers 16 residues. Trimming stripped 8 bases from V and 1 base from J, with 18 bases between. The CDR3 nucleotides read TGTGCCAGCGGCTACCGGCCTTCACGGGCCAAAAACATTCAGTACTTC. It translates to CASGYRPSRAKNIQYF.

This clonotype was detected only a few times. This sequence joins TRBV5-6 and TRBJ1-2; D call uncertain. This CDR3 contains 15 residues. CDR1 and CDR2 from the germline V gene are SGHDT and YYEEEE. V lost 0 bases, J lost 6 bases, and 15 bases lay in between. The CDR3 sequence: CASSLVIGNDDGYTF. The CDR3, as DNA: TGTGCCAGCAGCTTGGTGATAGGCAATGATGATGGCTACACCTTC. The full variable domain, with the rest looked up from reference TRBV5-6 and TRBJ1-2, is DAGVTQSPTHLIKTRGQQVTLRCSPKSGHDTVSWYQQALGQGPQFIFQYYEEEERQRGNFPDRFSGHQFPNYSSELNVNALLLGDSALYLCASSLVIGNDDGYTFGSGTRLTVV.

The rearrangement joins TRBV7-2 to TRBJ2-3; tentative D call: TRBD2 (6 bases). Trimming cost V 6 bases and J 2 bases, with 12 bases left between them. The CDR3 sequence is 14 residues long. Germline CDR1 and CDR2: SGHTA and FQGNSA. Here the CDR3 reads CASRGLQDTDTQYF. The CDR3 region has the DNA TGTGCCAGCAGAGGACTACAAGACACAGATACGCAGTATTTT.

There are a few counts of this clonotype. The rearrangement links TRBV6-2 or TRBV6-3 to TRBJ2-1; D perhaps matches TRBD2 (5 bases). V was shortened by 6 bases and J by 10 bases, with 22 bases between the two germline ends. The germline gives CDR1 MNHEY, CDR2 SVGEGT. The CDR3 runs 15 residues. In nucleotides, the CDR3 is TGTGCCAGCAGCATACGAGGGAGCTCCGGTCACGAGCAGTTCTTC. Residues: CASSIRGSSGHEQFF.